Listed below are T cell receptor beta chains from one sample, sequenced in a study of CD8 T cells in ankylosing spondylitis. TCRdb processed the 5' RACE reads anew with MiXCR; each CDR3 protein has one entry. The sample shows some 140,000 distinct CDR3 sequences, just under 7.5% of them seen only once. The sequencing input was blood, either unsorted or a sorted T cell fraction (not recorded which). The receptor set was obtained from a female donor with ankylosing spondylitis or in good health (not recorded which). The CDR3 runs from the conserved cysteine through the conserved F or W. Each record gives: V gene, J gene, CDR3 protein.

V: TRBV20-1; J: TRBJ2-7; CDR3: CSARRGRAVSGHEQYF
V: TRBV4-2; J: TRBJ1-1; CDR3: CASSQVSGLNTEAFF
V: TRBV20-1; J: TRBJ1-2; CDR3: CSARPGMKGYTF
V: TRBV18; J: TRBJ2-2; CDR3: CASSPGTERNTGELFF
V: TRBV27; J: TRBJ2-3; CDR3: CASRGIRGTGTDTQYF
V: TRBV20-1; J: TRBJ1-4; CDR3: CSARAQDNEKLFF
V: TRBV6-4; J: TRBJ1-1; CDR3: CASSVTGTSIEAFF
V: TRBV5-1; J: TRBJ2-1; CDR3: CASRELGSRTYNEQFF
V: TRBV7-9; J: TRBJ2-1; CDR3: CASSSGRVVEQFF
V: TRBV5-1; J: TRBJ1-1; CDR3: CASSYGQTNTEAFF
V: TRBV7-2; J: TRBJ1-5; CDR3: CASSEGYQPQHF
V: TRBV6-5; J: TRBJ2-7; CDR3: CASSSDSREQYF
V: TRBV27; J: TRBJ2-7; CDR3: CASSLRAFQVGQYF
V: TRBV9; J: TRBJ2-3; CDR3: CASSVGTYPDTQYF
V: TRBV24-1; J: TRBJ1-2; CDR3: CATGTGNYGYTF
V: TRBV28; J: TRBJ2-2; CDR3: CASSLDGVPGELFF
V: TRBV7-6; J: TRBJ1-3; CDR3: CASSLDRSFSGNTIYF
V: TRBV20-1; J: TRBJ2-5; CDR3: CSARGLLAGHQETQYF
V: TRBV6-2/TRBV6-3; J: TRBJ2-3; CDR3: CASSFPIRTGASQYF
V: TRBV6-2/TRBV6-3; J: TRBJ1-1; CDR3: CASRDSKNTEAFF
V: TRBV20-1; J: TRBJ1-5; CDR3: CSARDGGGNQPQHF
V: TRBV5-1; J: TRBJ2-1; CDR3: CASSLSEPNNEQFF
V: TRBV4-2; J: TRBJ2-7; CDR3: CASSQRTSGGIYEQYF
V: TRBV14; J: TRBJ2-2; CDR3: CASSLRSLTGELFF
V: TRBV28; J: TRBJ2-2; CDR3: CASSLGTFGAGELFF
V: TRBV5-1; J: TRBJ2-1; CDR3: CASSGGTGVDEQFF
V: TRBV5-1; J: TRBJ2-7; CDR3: CASSPPAPREQYF
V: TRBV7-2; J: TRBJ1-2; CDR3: CASSNNPGGANGYTF
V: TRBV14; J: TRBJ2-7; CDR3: CASSWVEAAPPPSLLTFLYEQYF
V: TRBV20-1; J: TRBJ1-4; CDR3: CSARDSRQSTNEKLFF
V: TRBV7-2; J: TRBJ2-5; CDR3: CASSRTSGGLQETQYF
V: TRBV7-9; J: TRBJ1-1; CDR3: CASQEDTEAFF
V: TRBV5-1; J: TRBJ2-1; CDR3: CASSLGQGLDNEQFF
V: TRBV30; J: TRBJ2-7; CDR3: CAWSVGLSYEQYF
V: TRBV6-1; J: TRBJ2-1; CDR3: CASSQTGDRSYNEQFF
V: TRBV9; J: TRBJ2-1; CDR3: CASARGSYNEQFF
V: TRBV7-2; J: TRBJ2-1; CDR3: CASSSWGDRGMNEQFF
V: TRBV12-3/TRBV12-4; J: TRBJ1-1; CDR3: CASTETGGLNTEAFF
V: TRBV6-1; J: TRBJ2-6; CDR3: CASTLKEGAVSGANVLTF
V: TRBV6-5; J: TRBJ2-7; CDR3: CASSPDWLAGGPIYEQYF
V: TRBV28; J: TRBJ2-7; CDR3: CASTLEQYF
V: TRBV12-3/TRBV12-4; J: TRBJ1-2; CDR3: CASSRVQRWLTQKDEFGYTF